The 28 T cell receptor beta chains in this list originate from one sample, sequenced in a study of vaccination and CD4 T cells after COVID-19. Their antigens are not known. At the Johns Hopkins FTIC core, DNA taken from cultured CD4+ T cells was sequenced by way of the Oncomine TCR Beta short-read assay. TCRdb reprocessed the PCR reads with MiXCR, giving one entry per CDR3 protein. This table holds several thousand distinct CDR3 sequences, over 30% found once. Specified treatment: roughly 10-day PBMC culture with coronavirus spike peptide pools or control peptides (ViraFEST assay). It was before the COVID-19 pandemic (2011-2018) that the unexposed donor's CD4+ T cells were collected. The sequencing input was CD4+ T cells from blood, cultured in vitro. These receptors all come from a human donor in good health.

This clonotype showed up just a few times. The chain employs TRBV20-1 and TRBJ2-7; TRBD2 is a possible D gene (6 bases). The germline V gene encodes CDR1 DFQATT and CDR2 SNEGSKA (reference sequence). This CDR3 is built from 11 residues. V was cut by 7 bases and J by 5 bases, with 12 bases left in between. The DNA of the CDR3 is TGCAGTGGCCGGGAGAGAAACGAGCAGTACTTC. Its protein product is CSGRERNEQYF.

The sample holds a few counts of this clonotype. The J gene is TRBJ1-4, the V gene TRBV20-1; maybe TRBD1 (5 bases). Germline assignment: CDR1 DFQATT and CDR2 SNEGSKA (reference sequence). The CDR3 extends over 13 amino acids. The ends were cut back, 1 base at V and 3 bases at J, with 6 bases in the middle. CDR3 amino acids: CSARGGANEKLFF. The CDR3 coding sequence is TGCAGTGCTAGAGGAGGGGCTAATGAAAAACTGTTTTTT.

The chain has TRBV6-2 or TRBV6-3 and TRBJ1-5, with unresolved D. Trimming took 6 bases from V and 5 from J, leaving 8 bases between them. The CDR3 runs to 12 residues. Germline assignment: CDR1 MNHEY and CDR2 SVGEGT. CDR3 loop: CASRKTDQPQHF. DNA of the CDR3: TGTGCCAGCAGAAAGACGGATCAGCCCCAGCATTTT.

The CDR3 DNA is TGTGCCAGCAGCCCCAAAACGGACAGCATCTATGGCTACACCTTC. Translation: CASSPKTDSIYGYTF. The chain employs TRBV7-8 and TRBJ1-2; tentative D call: TRBD1 (6 bases). Germline loops: CDR1 SGHVS, CDR2 FQNEAQ. V was pared by 5 bases and J by 4 bases, with 17 bases between. CDR3 size: 15 residues.

This clonotype has only one observation. This chain's CDR3 is CSARDRLAYNEQFF. DNA for the CDR3: TGCAGTGCTAGAGATAGGTTAGCGTACAATGAGCAGTTCTTC. V is TRBV20-1 and J is TRBJ2-1, with D possibly TRBD2 on 5 matching bases. Germline lookup yields CDR1 DFQATT and CDR2 SNEGSKA (reference sequence). The CDR3 consists of 14 residues. V dropped 0 bases and J dropped 4 bases, with 10 bases sitting between them.

The chain recombines TRBV14 with TRBJ2-7; unclear D gene. CDR1 is SGHDN and CDR2 is FVKESK in the germline V gene. V was pared by 5 bases and J by 2 bases, with 7 bases between. This CDR3 is built from 12 residues. The CDR3 region has the DNA TGTGCCAGCAGCGGCATCGCCTACGAGCAGTACTTC. This sequence encodes CASSGIAYEQYF. Full variable domain (remainder filled in from reference TRBV14 and TRBJ2-7): EAGVTQFPSHSVIEKGQTVTLRCDPISGHDNLYWYRRVMGKEIKFLLHFVKESKQDESGMPNNRFLAERTGGTYSTLKVQPAELEDSGVYFCASSGIAYEQYFGPGTRLTVT.

In its sample, this clonotype was seen a few times. The chain combines TRBV10-3 with TRBJ2-5; D not resolved. Germline V gene data show CDR1 as ENHRY and CDR2 as SYGVKD. Trimming left V 8 bases short and J 4 bases short, with 14 bases between. CDR3 size: 13 residues. DNA for the CDR3: TGTGCCATCGCGGTGGCGCCCCGAGAGACCCAGTACTTC. This sequence encodes CAIAVAPRETQYF.

This clonotype is labeled as medium-sized. V gene TRBV7-8 combines with J gene TRBJ1-1, with D perhaps TRBD1 (5 bases). The V gene lost 1 base and the J gene lost 2 bases, with 8 bases spanning the gap. This CDR3 is built from 14 residues. CDR1 and CDR2 from the germline V gene are SGHVS and FQNEAQ. The CDR3 bases are TGTGCCAGCAGCTTAGTCGGGGCTAACACTGAAGCTTTCTTT. This encodes CASSLVGANTEAFF. The full variable domain, with the rest looked up from reference TRBV7-8 and TRBJ1-1, is GAGVSQSPRYKVAKRGQDVALRCDPISGHVSLFWYQQALGQGPEFLTYFQNEAQLDKSGLPSDRFFAERPEGSVSTLKIQRTQQEDSAVYLCASSLVGANTEAFFGQGTRLTVV.

This clonotype is medium-sized within its sample. This chain links TRBV20-1 with TRBJ1-2; D is uncertain. Deletions cut 0 bases from V and 3 bases from J, with 14 bases between. The CDR3 extends over 15 amino acids. Germline V gene lookup returns CDR1 DFQATT and CDR2 SNEGSKA (reference sequence). The CDR3 protein is CSARDWPAVDYGYTF. The CDR3 region has the DNA TGCAGTGCTAGAGATTGGCCGGCAGTTGACTATGGCTACACCTTC.

The V gene is TRBV7-2, the J gene TRBJ1-1, with 8 bases that match TRBD1. The CDR3 runs to 13 residues. CDR1 is SGHTA and CDR2 is FQGNSA in the germline V gene. V gave up 5 bases and J gave up 10 bases; unmatched junction bases: 9. The CDR3 is CASSLLGQGRAFF. In nucleotides, the CDR3 is TGTGCCAGCAGCCTCCTCGGACAGGGTAGAGCTTTCTTT.

V gene TRBV7-2 combines with J gene TRBJ1-2, with 7 positions matching TRBD1. The CDR3 contains 13 residues. Per germline, CDR1 SGHTA and CDR2 FQGNSA. Trimming cost V 1 base and J 7 bases; bases outside gene matches: 3. CDR3 protein: CASSLERGLGYTF. CDR3 nucleotide sequence: TGTGCCAGCAGCTTAGAAAGGGGGCTTGGCTACACCTTC.

DNA for the CDR3: TGTGCCAGCAGACATAGCGGGACAGGAAATCAGCCCCAGCATTTT. Protein sequence: CASRHSGTGNQPQHF. The chain couples TRBV12-3 or TRBV12-4 to TRBJ1-5, with 8 nucleotides matching TRBD1. The CDR3 is made up of 15 amino acids. V was pared by 6 bases and J by 4 bases, with 8 bases of the junction left unmatched.

This sequence joins TRBV10-3 and TRBJ2-3; TRBD2 aligns across 9 bases. The germline gives CDR1 ENHRY, CDR2 SYGVKD. This CDR3 spans 13 amino acids. V gave up 11 bases and J gave up 4 bases; unmatched junction bases: 7. The CDR3 is CAVGREGPDTQYF. For the CDR3, the DNA is TGTGCCGTAGGGCGGGAGGGCCCAGATACGCAGTATTTT.

This clonotype occurred a few times. The CDR3 DNA reads as TGTGCCAGCAGTTACTCTAGGGACTCGAACACTGAAGCTTTCTTT. It encodes CASSYSRDSNTEAFF. This chain joins TRBV6-5 and TRBJ1-1, with D maybe TRBD1 (5 bases). The CDR3 length is 15 residues. V lost 0 bases and J lost 1, with 9 bases in between. Germline V gene data show CDR1 as MNHEY and CDR2 as SVGAGI.

J is TRBJ2-5 and V is TRBV20-1, with D possibly being TRBD1 (5 bases). Germline loops: CDR1 DFQATT, CDR2 SNEGSKA (reference sequence). Trimming pared 2 bases from V and 13 bases from J, leaving 14 bases between. The CDR3 has 11 residues. The CDR3 nucleotides read TGCAGTGCTAGATCGGACATACAGTTGTACTTC. Its protein product is CSARSDIQLYF.

This clonotype occurred a few times. The chain uses TRBV7-2 and TRBJ1-1; D unclear. CDR1 is SGHTA, CDR2 FQGNSA, per germline. CDR3 length: 12 residues. Trimming left V 3 bases short and J 7 bases short, with 9 bases between. CDR3 DNA sequence: TGTGCCAGCAGCTTGAATGGGGTTGAAGCTTTCTTT. Its translation is CASSLNGVEAFF.

This rearrangement joins TRBV7-9 to TRBJ1-2; D might be TRBD1 (5 bases). This CDR3 region has 16 residues. Germline loops: CDR1 SEHNR, CDR2 FQNEAQ (reference sequence). The germline V and J ends were trimmed by 0 bases and 0 bases, with 11 bases remaining between them. The CDR3 DNA sequence: TGTGCCAGCAGCTTAGCGTCGACAGAAACTAACTATGGCTACACCTTC. Translation: CASSLASTETNYGYTF.

The chain carries TRBV30 and TRBJ1-2; TRBD1 agrees at 10 bases. V shed 5 bases, J shed 4 bases, and the junction held 10 bases outside the gene matches. This CDR3 contains 15 residues. Germline CDR1 and CDR2: GTSNPN and SVGIG (reference sequence). CDR3 region: CAWANPGQGIYGYTF. In nucleotides, the CDR3 is TGTGCCTGGGCAAACCCGGGACAGGGGATCTATGGCTACACCTTC.

This chain connects TRBV12-3 or TRBV12-4 to TRBJ2-5; 14 bases fit TRBD2. V shed 3 bases, J shed 1 base, and the junction held 7 bases outside the gene matches. CDR3 length: 18 amino acids. CDR3 coding DNA: TGTGCCAGCAGTTTTAGGCGCGGGACTAGCGGGGGCCAAGAGACCCAGTACTTC. Its protein is CASSFRRGTSGGQETQYF.

The rearrangement joins TRBV28 to TRBJ2-2; possibly TRBD1 or TRBD2 for D (5 bases each). This CDR3 is built from 16 residues. CDR1 is MDHEN, CDR2 SYDVKM, per germline. The V end was cut by 7 bases, the J end by 1 base, with 16 bases between. CDR3 nucleotide sequence: TGTGCCAGCATCCCCTGGGGACGGATGAACACCGGGGAGCTGTTTTTT. It is translated as CASIPWGRMNTGELFF.

V gene TRBV19 combines with J gene TRBJ2-7, with 9 nucleotides matching TRBD1. The V gene's germline CDR1 is LNHDA and CDR2 SQIVND (reference sequence). This CDR3 region has 14 residues. V dropped 4 bases and J dropped 3; count of bases not matched to a gene: 4. The CDR3 DNA reads TGTGCCAGTAGTAGAACAGGGGGCAGCTACGAGCAGTACTTC. Amino acid sequence: CASSRTGGSYEQYF.

The table lists this clonotype with a few counts. The V and J genes are TRBV6-5 and TRBJ1-5; D not resolved. CDR3 size: 15 residues. V was shortened by 0 bases and J by 4 bases, with 10 bases between the two germline ends. Germline V gene lookup returns CDR1 MNHEY and CDR2 SVGAGI. This CDR3 reads CASSYSRGSNQPQHF. The CDR3 nucleotides are TGTGCCAGCAGTTACTCGCGCGGGAGTAATCAGCCCCAGCATTTT.

Only a few counts were recorded for this clonotype. In nucleotides, the CDR3 is TGTGCCACCCAATCTTTGACGGGGTCCAGCGGCTACACCTTC. This translates into CATQSLTGSSGYTF. J is TRBJ1-2 and V is TRBV6-1, with unresolved D. V lost 10 bases and J lost 8, with 23 bases in between. This CDR3 has 14 residues. CDR1 and CDR2 from the germline V gene are MNHNS and SASEGT.

The DNA of the CDR3 is TGTGCCAGCAGTAGAGGGACTAGCGGGGCCAGGGGCAGCGAGCAGTACTTC. This encodes CASSRGTSGARGSEQYF. V usage is TRBV27 and J usage is TRBJ2-7, with 13 bases identical to TRBD2. The CDR3 has 17 amino acids. Germline-derived CDR1 and CDR2 are MNHEY and SMNVEV (reference sequence). The ends lost 5 bases at V and 6 bases at J; junction bases unmatched: 13.

The chain employs TRBV25-1 and TRBJ1-6; 7 bases are shared with TRBD1. Germline CDR1 is MGHDK and CDR2 is SYGVNS. The CDR3 consists of 13 residues. The trim removed 5 bases at V and 8 bases at J, leaving 3 bases unmatched. The CDR3 reads CASSRTGDSPLHF. The CDR3 DNA follows: TGTGCCAGCAGTCGGACAGGAGATTCACCCCTCCACTTT.

CDR3 nucleotides: TGTGCCAGTACAGGGACAGGGACGAATGAAAAACTGTTTTTT. It encodes CASTGTGTNEKLFF. The chain couples TRBV2 to TRBJ1-4; 9 bases are shared with TRBD1. This CDR3 region has 14 residues. After removal of 9 bases from V and 5 bases from J, the junction contained 7 bases not matched to a gene. Germline CDR1 reads SNHLY; CDR2 reads FYNNEI.

This clonotype was counted between two and nine times. The chain joins TRBV7-9 to TRBJ2-3; TRBD2 matches at 8 bases. With V trimmed by 8 bases and J by 5 bases, 3 bases remained unmatched. Germline CDR1 and CDR2: SEHNR and FQNEAQ (reference sequence). CDR3 length: 12 amino acids. This chain's CDR3 is CASDGGGDTQYF. CDR3 sequence (DNA): TGTGCCAGCGACGGGGGGGGAGATACGCAGTATTTT.

A few counts support this clonotype. The CDR3 loop reads CASSYGRAHTDTQYF. CDR3 DNA sequence: TGTGCCAGCAGTTACGGGCGTGCCCACACAGATACGCAGTATTTT. The chain combines TRBV6-5 with TRBJ2-3, with D uncertain. V lost 2 bases and J 2 bases, leaving 11 bases between the germline ends. The CDR3 totals 15 residues. The germline V gene encodes CDR1 MNHEY and CDR2 SVGAGI.